This T cell receptor beta chain was obtained from a study of CD8+ T cells in alopecia areata. The CDR3 contains 15 residues. Germline assignment: CDR1 KGHSH and CDR2 LQKENI. Trimming left V 1 base short and J 1 base short, with 9 bases between. Following extraction, RNA underwent reverse transcription to cDNA, which served as the sequencing template. Clones were sequenced by immunoSEQ multiplex PCR, and TCRdb holds only the in-frame ones, with some missing. The sample yields 150,000 or so clones, about three fifths seen once. V and J are TRBV18 and TRBJ2-3; possible D gene TRBD2, 5 bases. The sequence was obtained from a human donor in good health. Source material: CD4+ T cells sorted from blood. The chain's CDR3 is CASSPQGSGTDTQYF. In nucleotides, the CDR3 is TGTGCCAGCTCACCACAAGGTAGCGGCACAGATACGCAGTATTTT.